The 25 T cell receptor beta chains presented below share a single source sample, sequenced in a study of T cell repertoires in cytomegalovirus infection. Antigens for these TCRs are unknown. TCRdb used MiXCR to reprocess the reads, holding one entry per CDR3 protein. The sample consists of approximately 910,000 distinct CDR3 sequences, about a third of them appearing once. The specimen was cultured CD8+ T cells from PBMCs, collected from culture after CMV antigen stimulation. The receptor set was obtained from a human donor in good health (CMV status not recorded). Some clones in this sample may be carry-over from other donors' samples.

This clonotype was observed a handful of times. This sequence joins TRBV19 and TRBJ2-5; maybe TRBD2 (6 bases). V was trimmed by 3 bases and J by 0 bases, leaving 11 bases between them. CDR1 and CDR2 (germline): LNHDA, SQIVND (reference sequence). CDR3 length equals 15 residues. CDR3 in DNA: TGTGCCAGTAGTATTTATCGGGGGAACCAAGAGACCCAGTACTTC. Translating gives CASSIYRGNQETQYF.

Written as DNA, the CDR3 is TGTGCCAGCAGACCGAGCTCTAACCCACCCGGCCCCACAGATACGCAGTATTTT. Encoded protein: CASRPSSNPPGPTDTQYF. This chain uses TRBV3-1 with TRBJ2-3; D call uncertain. This CDR3 has 18 amino acids. Trimming stripped 6 bases from V and 2 bases from J, with 24 bases between. The germline CDR1 and CDR2 sequences are LGHDT and YNNKEL (reference sequence).

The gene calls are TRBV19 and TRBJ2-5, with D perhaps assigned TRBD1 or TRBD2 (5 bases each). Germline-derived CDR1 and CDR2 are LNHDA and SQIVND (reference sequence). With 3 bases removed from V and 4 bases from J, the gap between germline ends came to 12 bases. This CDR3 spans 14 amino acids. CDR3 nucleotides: TGTGCCAGTAGTATTTGGGGGAGACCAGAGACCCAGTACTTC. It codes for CASSIWGRPETQYF.

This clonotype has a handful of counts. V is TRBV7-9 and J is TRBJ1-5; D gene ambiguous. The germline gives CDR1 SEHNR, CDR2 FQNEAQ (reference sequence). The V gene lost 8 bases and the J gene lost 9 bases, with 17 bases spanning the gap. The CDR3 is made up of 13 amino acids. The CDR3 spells CASSIGGDRPQHF. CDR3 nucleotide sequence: TGTGCCAGCTCGATTGGCGGGGATCGGCCCCAGCATTTT.

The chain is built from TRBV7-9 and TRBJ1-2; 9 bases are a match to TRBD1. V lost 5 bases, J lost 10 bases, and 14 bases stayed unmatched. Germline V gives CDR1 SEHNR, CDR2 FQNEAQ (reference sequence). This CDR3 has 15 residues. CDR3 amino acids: CASSPRQGVDSDYTF. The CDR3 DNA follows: TGTGCCAGCAGCCCCAGACAGGGGGTGGATTCGGACTACACCTTC. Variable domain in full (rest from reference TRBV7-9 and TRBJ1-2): DTGVSQNPRHKITKRGQNVTFRCDPISEHNRLYWYRQTLGQGPEFLTYFQNEAQLEKSRLLSDRFSAERPKGSFSTLEIQRTEQGDSAMYLCASSPRQGVDSDYTFGSGTRLTVV.

CDR3 in DNA: TGTGCCAGCAGCTCCCGAATTGGGGACGAGCAGTACTTC. Its protein is CASSSRIGDEQYF. The V and J genes are TRBV7-6 and TRBJ2-7; D call uncertain. The CDR3 covers 13 residues. Germline assignment: CDR1 SGHVS and CDR2 FNYEAQ. Trimming took off 4 bases at V and 5 bases at J, with 12 bases between the two ends. The whole variable domain, remainder taken from reference TRBV7-6 and TRBJ2-7, is GAGVSQSPRYKVTKRGQDVALRCDPISGHVSLYWYRQALGQGPEFLTYFNYEAQQDKSGLPNDRFSAERPEGSISTLTIQRTEQRDSAMYRCASSSRIGDEQYFGPGTRLTVT.

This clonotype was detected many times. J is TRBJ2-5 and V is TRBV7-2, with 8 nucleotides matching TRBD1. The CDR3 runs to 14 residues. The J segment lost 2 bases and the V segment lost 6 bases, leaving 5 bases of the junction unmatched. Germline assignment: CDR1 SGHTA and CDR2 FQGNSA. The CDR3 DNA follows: TGTGCCAGCAGACCGGGGACAGGACAAGAGACCCAGTACTTC. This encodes CASRPGTGQETQYF.

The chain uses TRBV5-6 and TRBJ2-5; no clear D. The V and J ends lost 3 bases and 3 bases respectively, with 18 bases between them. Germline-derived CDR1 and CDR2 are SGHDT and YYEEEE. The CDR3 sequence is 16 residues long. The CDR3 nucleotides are TGTGCCAGCAGCTGGGAACGTCGTCAATTAAAAGAGACCCAGTACTTC. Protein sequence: CASSWERRQLKETQYF.

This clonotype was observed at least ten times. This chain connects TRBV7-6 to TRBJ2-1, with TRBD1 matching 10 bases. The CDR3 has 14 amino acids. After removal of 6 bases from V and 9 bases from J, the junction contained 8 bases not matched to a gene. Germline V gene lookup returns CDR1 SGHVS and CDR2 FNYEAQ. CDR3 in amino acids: CASSTGQGFFEQFF. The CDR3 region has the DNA TGTGCCAGCAGTACGGGACAGGGGTTTTTTGAGCAGTTCTTC.

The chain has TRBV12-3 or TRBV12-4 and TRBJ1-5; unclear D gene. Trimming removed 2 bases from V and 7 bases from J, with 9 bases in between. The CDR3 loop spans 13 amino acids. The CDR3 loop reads CASSLYPVQPQHF. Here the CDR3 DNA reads TGTGCCAGCAGTTTATATCCAGTACAGCCCCAGCATTTT.

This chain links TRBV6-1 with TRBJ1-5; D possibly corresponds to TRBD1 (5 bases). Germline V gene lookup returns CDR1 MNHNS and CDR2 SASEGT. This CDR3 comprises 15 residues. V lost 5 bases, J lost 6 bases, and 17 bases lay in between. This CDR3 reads CASSYGAGAGQPQHF. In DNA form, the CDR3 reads TGTGCCAGCAGTTACGGGGCTGGAGCAGGTCAGCCCCAGCATTTT.

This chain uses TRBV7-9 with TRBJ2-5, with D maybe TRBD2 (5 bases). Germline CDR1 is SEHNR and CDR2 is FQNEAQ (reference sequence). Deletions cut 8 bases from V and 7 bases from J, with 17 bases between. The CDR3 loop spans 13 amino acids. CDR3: CASVPELEGTQYF. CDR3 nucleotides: TGTGCCAGCGTCCCCGAGCTAGAGGGGACCCAGTACTTC.

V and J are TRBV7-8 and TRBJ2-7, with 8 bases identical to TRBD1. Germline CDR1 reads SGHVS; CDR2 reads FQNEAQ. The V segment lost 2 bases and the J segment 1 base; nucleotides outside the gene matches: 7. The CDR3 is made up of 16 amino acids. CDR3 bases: TGTGCCAGCAGCTTACTGGGGGACAGGATTTCCTACGAGCAGTACGTC. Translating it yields CASSLLGDRISYEQYV.

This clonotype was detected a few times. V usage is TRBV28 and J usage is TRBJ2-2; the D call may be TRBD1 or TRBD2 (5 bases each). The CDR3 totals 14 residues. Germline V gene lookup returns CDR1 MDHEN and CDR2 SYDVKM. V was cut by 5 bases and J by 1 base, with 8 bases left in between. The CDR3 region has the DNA TGTGCCAGCAGTCATGGGGGGAACACCGGGGAGCTGTTTTTT. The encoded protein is CASSHGGNTGELFF. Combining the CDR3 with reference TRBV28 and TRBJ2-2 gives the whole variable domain DVKVTQSSRYLVKRTGEKVFLECVQDMDHENMFWYRQDPGLGLRLIYFSYDVKMKEKGDIPEGYSVSREKKERFSLILESASTNQTSMYLCASSHGGNTGELFFGEGSRLTVL.

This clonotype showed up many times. CDR3 in DNA: TGTGCCAGCGGTGCGTCGGATGGCTACACCTTC. It is translated as CASGASDGYTF. The chain has TRBV12-3 or TRBV12-4 and TRBJ1-2, with D hard to call. This CDR3 has 11 amino acids. V was shortened by 8 bases and J by 6 bases, with 10 bases between the two germline ends.

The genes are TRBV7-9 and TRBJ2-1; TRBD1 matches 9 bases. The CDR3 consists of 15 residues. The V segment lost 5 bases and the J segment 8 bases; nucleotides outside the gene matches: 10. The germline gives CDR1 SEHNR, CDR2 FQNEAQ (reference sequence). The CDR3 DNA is TGTGCCAGCAGCGACCCGGGACAGGGAATTGATGAGCAGTTCTTC. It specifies CASSDPGQGIDEQFF.

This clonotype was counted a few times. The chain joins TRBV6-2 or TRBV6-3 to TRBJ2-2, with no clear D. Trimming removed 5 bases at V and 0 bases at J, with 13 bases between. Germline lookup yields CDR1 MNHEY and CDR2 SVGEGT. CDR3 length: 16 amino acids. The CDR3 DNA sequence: TGTGCCAGCAGTCCGCGGACGTTTACGAACACCGGGGAGCTGTTTTTT. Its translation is CASSPRTFTNTGELFF.

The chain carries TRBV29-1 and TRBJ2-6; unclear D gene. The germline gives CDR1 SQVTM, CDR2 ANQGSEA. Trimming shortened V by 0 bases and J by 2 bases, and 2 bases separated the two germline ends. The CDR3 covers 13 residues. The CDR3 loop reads CSVEEAGANVLTF. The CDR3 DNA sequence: TGCAGCGTTGAAGAGGCTGGGGCCAACGTCCTGACTTTC.

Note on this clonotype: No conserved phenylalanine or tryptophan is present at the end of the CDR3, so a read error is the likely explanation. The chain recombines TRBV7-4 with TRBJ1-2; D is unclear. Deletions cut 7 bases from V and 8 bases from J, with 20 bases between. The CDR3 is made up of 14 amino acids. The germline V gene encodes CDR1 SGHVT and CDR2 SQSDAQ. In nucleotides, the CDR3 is TGTGCCAGCATCGTCCTGCTTGGTCGGGAAGGCTACACCATC. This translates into CASIVLLGREGYTI.

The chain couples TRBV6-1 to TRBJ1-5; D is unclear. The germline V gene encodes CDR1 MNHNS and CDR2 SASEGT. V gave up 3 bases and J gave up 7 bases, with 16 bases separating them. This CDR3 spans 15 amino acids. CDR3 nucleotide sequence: TGTGCCAGCAGTGATTCCGTGAGGTGGAGGCAGCCCCAGCATTTT. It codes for CASSDSVRWRQPQHF.

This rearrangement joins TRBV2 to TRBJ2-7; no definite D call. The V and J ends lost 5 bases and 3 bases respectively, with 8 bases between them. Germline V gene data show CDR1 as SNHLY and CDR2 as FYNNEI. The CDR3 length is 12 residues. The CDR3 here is CASSTEDYEQYV. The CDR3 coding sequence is TGTGCCAGCAGTACAGAAGACTACGAGCAGTACGTC.

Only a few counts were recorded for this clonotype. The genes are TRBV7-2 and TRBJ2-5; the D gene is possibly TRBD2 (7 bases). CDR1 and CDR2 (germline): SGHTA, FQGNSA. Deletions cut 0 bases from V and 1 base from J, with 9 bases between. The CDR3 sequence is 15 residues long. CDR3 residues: CASSLARGAQETQYF. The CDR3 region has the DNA TGTGCCAGCAGCTTAGCTCGGGGGGCCCAAGAGACCCAGTACTTC.

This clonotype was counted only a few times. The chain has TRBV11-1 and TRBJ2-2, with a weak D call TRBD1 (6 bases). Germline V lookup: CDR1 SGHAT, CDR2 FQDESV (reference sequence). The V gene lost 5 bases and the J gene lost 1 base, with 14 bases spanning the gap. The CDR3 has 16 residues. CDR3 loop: CASSGTGWRNTGELFF. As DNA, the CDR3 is TGTGCCAGCAGCGGAACAGGGTGGAGGAACACCGGGGAGCTGTTTTTT.

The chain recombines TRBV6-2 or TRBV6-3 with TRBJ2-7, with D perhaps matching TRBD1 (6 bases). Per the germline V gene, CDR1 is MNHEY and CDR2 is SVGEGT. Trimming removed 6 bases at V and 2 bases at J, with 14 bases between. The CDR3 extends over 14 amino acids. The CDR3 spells CASSPDRNTYEQYV. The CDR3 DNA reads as TGTGCCAGCAGCCCTGACAGGAACACCTACGAGCAGTACGTC.

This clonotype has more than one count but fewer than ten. This chain's CDR3 is CASNTSPEDGTLHF. The CDR3 bases are TGTGCCAGCAACACCTCCCCAGAGGACGGCACCCTCCACTTT. V is TRBV6-6 and J is TRBJ1-6; D not certain. This CDR3 contains 14 residues. The ends were cut back, 7 bases at V and 14 bases at J, with 21 bases in the middle. The germline CDR1 and CDR2 sequences are MNHNY and SVGAGI (reference sequence).